The 25 T cell receptor beta chains below all came from one sample that was sequenced in a study of blood T cells in healthy people across ages. A sample-barcoded 5' primer and a J-beta primer mix were used in a second PCR of roughly 6 to 11 cycles. TCRdb re-called the 5' RACE reads through MiXCR, storing one row per CDR3 protein. The sample contains hundreds of thousands of distinct CDR3 sequences, around 25% of which appear only once. This same sample was also part of a study on T cells of mothers and their children.

Sequenced input: blood. The receptor source for this set is a boy younger than 18 in good health.

This clonotype was seen many times. The chain employs TRBV6-2 or TRBV6-3 and TRBJ2-1; D might be TRBD2 (5 bases). The CDR3 covers 11 residues. V lost 6 bases to trimming and J lost 13 bases, with 13 bases between them. Germline-derived CDR1 and CDR2 are MNHEY and SVGEGT. The CDR3 sequence is CASSYGREQFF. DNA of the CDR3: TGTGCCAGCAGCTATGGACGGGAACAGTTCTTC.

This clonotype was counted a few times. This chain connects TRBV7-9 to TRBJ2-3, with D possibly TRBD2 on 6 matching bases. The CDR3 covers 15 residues. CDR1 SEHNR and CDR2 FQNEAQ come from the germline V gene (reference sequence). Trimming took 3 bases from V and 2 from J, leaving 12 bases between them. The CDR3 is CASSFGGVPTDTQYF. DNA of the CDR3: TGTGCCAGCAGCTTTGGCGGGGTCCCCACAGATACGCAGTATTTT.

This clonotype was counted at least ten times. This chain joins TRBV4-3 and TRBJ2-1; 13 nucleotides line up with TRBD2. The length of the CDR3 is 16 residues. Germline CDR1 LGHNA, CDR2 YSLEER. Trimming removed 4 bases from V and 4 bases from J; junction bases left unmatched: 4. The CDR3 DNA reads TGCGCCAGCAGCCTCCAACTAGCGGGGGGGTACAATGAGCAGTTCTTC. Protein product: CASSLQLAGGYNEQFF.

This clonotype was picked up a small number of times. The chain links TRBV7-9 to TRBJ1-2, with D perhaps matching TRBD1 (6 bases). Per germline, CDR1 SEHNR and CDR2 FQNEAQ (reference sequence). The CDR3 totals 12 residues. V was shortened by 4 bases and J by 6 bases, with 9 bases between the two germline ends. CDR3 DNA sequence: TGTGCCAGCAGCTCGAACAGGGATGGCTACACCTTC. It encodes CASSSNRDGYTF.

In regard to this clonotype: Here the CDR3 omits its conserved ending phenylalanine or tryptophan, so a read error is the likely source. The chain carries TRBV20-1 and TRBJ1-4; D uncertain. There are 11 residues in the CDR3. Trimming pared 5 bases from V and 6 bases from J, leaving 7 bases between. The germline V gene encodes CDR1 DFQATT and CDR2 SNEGSKA (reference sequence). This CDR3 is CSAWRDEKLFL. CDR3 DNA sequence: TGCAGTGCTTGGCGGGATGAAAAACTGTTTCTT.

The chain uses TRBV7-8 and TRBJ2-5, with D possibly being TRBD1 (6 bases). This CDR3 region has 12 residues. The V gene lost 3 bases and the J gene lost 10 bases, with 12 bases spanning the gap. CDR1 and CDR2 from the germline V gene are SGHVS and FQNEAQ. The chain's CDR3 is CASSLIQGGQYF. The CDR3 nucleotides read TGTGCCAGCAGCTTGATTCAAGGGGGCCAGTACTTC.

This chain joins TRBV7-2 and TRBJ1-5, with D uncertain. The CDR3 consists of 16 residues. Germline CDR1 is SGHTA and CDR2 is FQGNSA. Trimming removed 0 bases at V and 7 bases at J, with 16 bases between. The CDR3 DNA follows: TGTGCCAGCAGCTTAGCCGGGCCCCAAGGTGGACAGCCCCAGCATTTT. Protein: CASSLAGPQGGQPQHF.

This clonotype was found once. The CDR3: CASSDLAGRRATQYF. Written as DNA, the CDR3 is TGTGCCAGCAGTGATCTAGCGGGGAGACGAGCTACGCAGTATTTT. The chain links TRBV6-2 or TRBV6-3 to TRBJ2-3; 9 bases are shared with TRBD2. Germline CDR1 reads MNHEY; CDR2 reads SVGEGT. V shed 5 bases, J shed 8 bases, and the junction held 11 bases outside the gene matches. The length of the CDR3 is 15 residues.

This clonotype was seen only a few times. This sequence joins TRBV4-1 and TRBJ2-4; TRBD2 matches at 12 bases. V lost 0 bases, J lost 8 bases, and 8 bases stayed unmatched. CDR1 and CDR2 (germline): MGHRA, YSYEKL. This CDR3 is 17 amino acids long. The CDR3 loop is CASSQEPSGRAMDIQYF. CDR3 DNA: TGCGCCAGCAGCCAAGAGCCTAGCGGGAGGGCCATGGACATTCAGTACTTC.

This clonotype occurred many times. The rearrangement uses TRBV29-1 and TRBJ2-5; no clear D gene. With 3 bases removed from V and 5 bases from J, the gap between germline ends came to 7 bases. CDR1 is SQVTM and CDR2 is ANQGSEA in the germline V gene. The CDR3 is made up of 11 amino acids. The CDR3 DNA reads as TGCAGCGTTGAGACCGGGGAGACCCAGTACTTC. Translated, it gives CSVETGETQYF.

The chain couples TRBV9 to TRBJ1-2, with a tentative D call TRBD1 (5 bases). The ends were cut back, 3 bases at V and 3 bases at J, with 12 bases in the middle. The CDR3 is 14 amino acids. Germline CDR1 is SGDLS and CDR2 is YYNGEE. In nucleotides, the CDR3 is TGTGCCAGCAGCGGCCGGGGGGGAGACTATGGCTACACCTTC. This gives the protein CASSGRGGDYGYTF.

The chain is built from TRBV18 and TRBJ2-7; TRBD1 matches 9 bases. This CDR3 has 15 residues. Germline-derived CDR1 and CDR2 are KGHSH and LQKENI. The J segment lost 0 bases and the V segment lost 2 bases, leaving 2 bases of the junction unmatched. The CDR3 loop reads CASSPTGGNSYEQYF. The CDR3 bases are TGTGCCAGCTCACCAACAGGGGGCAACTCCTACGAGCAGTACTTC.

This clonotype occurred a few times. As DNA, the CDR3 is TGTGCCAGCATATTACTAGCGGGAGGACTGGTAGAGACCCAGTACTTC. It codes for CASILLAGGLVETQYF. The chain uses TRBV6-5 and TRBJ2-5; 12 bases fit TRBD2. Germline V lookup: CDR1 MNHEY, CDR2 SVGAGI. The trim removed 7 bases at V and 4 bases at J, leaving 10 bases unmatched. The CDR3 is made up of 16 amino acids.

This clonotype was recorded once. This chain connects TRBV7-2 to TRBJ2-1; 7 bases match TRBD2. The CDR3 contains 15 residues. Germline V gives CDR1 SGHTA, CDR2 FQGNSA. Trimming removed 2 bases from V and 6 bases from J; junction bases left unmatched: 7. As DNA, the CDR3 is TGTGCCAGCAGCTTACCTCTTCAGCGGGGCAATGAGCAGTTCTTC. The encoded protein is CASSLPLQRGNEQFF.

J is TRBJ2-5 and V is TRBV7-9; D not certain. Germline loops: CDR1 SEHNR, CDR2 FQNEAQ (reference sequence). This CDR3 comprises 15 residues. Trimming shortened V by 3 bases and J by 3 bases, and 14 bases separated the two germline ends. In nucleotides, the CDR3 is TGTGCCAGCAGCTTTCCTACTCCAGTAGAAGAGACCCAGTACTTC. It specifies CASSFPTPVEETQYF.

This chain links TRBV12-3 or TRBV12-4 with TRBJ2-5; TRBD1 agrees at 11 bases. Gene TRBJ2-7 matches the end of the DNA better, so the J call may be wrong. The CDR3 loop spans 15 amino acids. In DNA form, the CDR3 reads TGTGCCAGCAGTTTCGGACAGGGGGCGAACTACGAGCAGTACTTC. This sequence encodes CASSFGQGANYEQYF.

This chain uses TRBV12-3 or TRBV12-4 with TRBJ2-7; D is undetermined. The J call is doubtful: the DNA matches TRBJ2-1 better. This CDR3 is 14 amino acids long. In DNA, the CDR3 is TGTGCCAGCAGACGAGGCCCCGACGCATATGAGCAGTTCTTC. It is translated as CASRRGPDAYEQFF.

For this clonotype: Germline and junction disagree at one end, which may indicate a read error. The chain combines TRBV10-3 with TRBJ1-2, with D maybe TRBD1 (5 bases). Germline assignment: CDR1 ENHRY and CDR2 SYGVKD. The CDR3 contains 11 residues. CDR3 bases: TGTGCCATCAGTGGGGACTACGGCTACACCTTC. It translates to CAISGDYGYTF.

The V call is TRBV20-1, the J call TRBJ1-2, with 9 bases identical to TRBD1. This CDR3 has 12 residues. Germline V gene data show CDR1 as DFQATT and CDR2 as SNEGSKA (reference sequence). V was pared by 6 bases and J by 4 bases, with 3 bases of the junction left unmatched. The CDR3 here is CSAPGQGYGYTF. CDR3 DNA: TGCAGTGCGCCGGGACAGGGCTATGGCTACACCTTC.

The chain employs TRBV4-1 and TRBJ2-2; TRBD2 matches at 7 bases. This CDR3 comprises 16 residues. The germline gives CDR1 MGHRA, CDR2 YSYEKL. The ends lost 2 bases at V and 0 bases at J; junction bases unmatched: 3. CDR3 DNA: TGCGCCAGCAGCCAACTAGCGGTCGCGAACACCGGGGAGCTGTTTTTT. This codes for CASSQLAVANTGELFF.

A few counts support this clonotype. The chain employs TRBV5-1 and TRBJ2-1; TRBD2 matches at 12 bases. Germline values: CDR1 SGHRS, CDR2 YFSETQ. The J segment lost 2 bases and the V segment lost 3 bases, leaving 9 bases of the junction unmatched. The length of the CDR3 is 18 residues. The CDR3 nucleotides are TGCGCCAGCAGCTATAGACTAGCGGGAGATTGGACCTACAATGAGCAGTTCTTC. Its protein is CASSYRLAGDWTYNEQFF.

The rearrangement joins TRBV6-2 or TRBV6-3 to TRBJ2-2; no reliable D call. Trimming left V 7 bases short and J 4 bases short, with 13 bases between. Germline assignment: CDR1 MNHEY and CDR2 SVGEGT. CDR3 length: 14 residues. Here the CDR3 reads CASMVGHLTGELFF. The CDR3 DNA reads TGTGCCAGCATGGTCGGGCACCTCACCGGGGAGCTGTTTTTT.

The rearrangement links TRBV20-1 to TRBJ2-1, with TRBD2 matching 13 bases. The CDR3 totals 19 residues. Germline V gene sequence: CDR1 DFQATT, CDR2 SNEGSKA (reference sequence). V shed 0 bases and J 0 bases; nucleotides not matched to a gene: 8. CDR3 nucleotide sequence: TGCAGTGCTAGAGATTGGGAGACTAGCGGGAGGAGCTCCTACAATGAGCAGTTCTTC. It specifies CSARDWETSGRSSYNEQFF.

This clonotype was seen only a few times. V is TRBV20-1 and J is TRBJ2-2, with a possible D match to TRBD2 (5 bases). V shed 3 bases and J shed 6 bases, with 14 bases lying between them. Germline CDR1 DFQATT, CDR2 SNEGSKA (reference sequence). This CDR3 spans 14 amino acids. The CDR3 protein is CSASSGFAAGELFF. The CDR3, as DNA: TGCAGTGCTAGTTCGGGGTTCGCGGCCGGGGAGCTGTTTTTT.

This clonotype showed up just a few times. The rearrangement links TRBV7-3 to TRBJ2-4, with D possibly being TRBD2 (5 bases). Trimming shortened V by 5 bases and J by 0 bases, and 11 bases separated the two germline ends. This CDR3 is 15 amino acids long. CDR1 is SGHTA, CDR2 FQGTGA, per germline. This chain's CDR3 is CASSPSGLAKNIQYF. The CDR3 nucleotides are TGTGCCAGCAGCCCATCGGGGTTAGCCAAAAACATTCAGTACTTC.